Below, one TCR beta chain is given with its context. The antigen remains unidentified. The source of the sample is a study of regulatory T cells in long-lasting Graves disease. V lost 5 bases, J lost 0 bases, and 14 bases lay in between. The CDR3 contains 16 residues. Germline CDR1 and CDR2: MDHEN and SYDVKM. CDR3-region Arm-PCR and iRepertoire HTBI primers produced the TCR beta libraries. Per the study methods: Across all samples, roughly 60 TRBV segments and 15 or so TRBJ segments were identified. TCRdb fed the multiplex PCR reads into MiXCR, producing one record per CDR3 protein. The V and J calls follow TCRdb's processing rather than the paper's. The sample comprises some 430,000 distinct CDR3 sequences, roughly 21% of which are singletons, and roughly 7% rests with the top ten. Whole-study findings and limits: A greater number of public clonotypes (approximately 2,700) was shared by persistent patients than by new patients (approximately 1,000). Patients with persistent disease showed a bias toward TRBV28, TRBJ1-2 and TRBJ2-5.

Time point described: persistent/refractory GD, antithyroid drugs over 5 years with positive TRAb. Following extraction of RNA from PBMCs, that RNA was used to make the TCR library. An endocrinology department in Xi'an, China, recruited the patients. The sequence derives from a female donor with Graves disease. The sample here was peripheral blood mononuclear cells (PBMCs), taken when the disease was refractory, from a patient treated with antithyroid drugs. The chain employs TRBV28 and TRBJ1-5; D may be TRBD1 (6 bases). CDR3 coding DNA: TGTGCCAGCAGTCCGGGACACCAATTTAGCAATCAGCCCCAGCATTTT. It yields the protein CASSPGHQFSNQPQHF.